Listed here are 32 T cell receptor beta chains from one sample, sequenced in a study of blood T cell repertoires in COVID-19. Produced via immunoSEQ multiplex PCR; TCRdb's table is partial and in-frame only. The data show 150,000 to 200,000 clones, around 86% seen once. The specimen sequenced was peripheral blood. These TCRs come from a woman aged 80 or over in a cohort sampled during active or convalescent COVID-19.

The V gene is TRBV20-1, the J gene TRBJ2-1; the D is unclear. V was clipped by 3 bases and J by 3 bases, with 3 bases between them. Germline V CDR1 and CDR2: DFQATT, SNEGSKA (reference sequence). This CDR3 is built from 11 residues. CDR3 amino acids: CSASYYNEQFF. Written as DNA, the CDR3 is TGCAGTGCTAGTTACTACAATGAGCAGTTCTTC.

V is TRBV2 and J is TRBJ1-5, with D perhaps TRBD1 (6 bases). The V end lost 5 bases, the J end lost 2 bases, and 10 bases lay between the germline ends. The germline gives CDR1 SNHLY, CDR2 FYNNEI. The CDR3 sequence is 14 residues long. The CDR3 DNA reads TGTGCCAGCAGTCCAAGGACAGGCAATCAGCCCCAGCATTTT. As protein: CASSPRTGNQPQHF.

The CDR3 nucleotides read TGTGCCAGCAGCTTAGAGGGGCGGGGGATCAGGAATGAGCAGTTCTTC. Protein sequence: CASSLEGRGIRNEQFF. The chain employs TRBV11-2 and TRBJ2-1; 7 nucleotides align to TRBD2. Germline V gene lookup returns CDR1 SGHAT and CDR2 FQNNGV. J was trimmed by 7 bases and V by 0 bases; bases with no gene match: 9. The CDR3 is 16 amino acids.

This clone is a singleton in its sample. The chain joins TRBV27 to TRBJ1-1; 7 nucleotides agree with TRBD1. The ends lost 5 bases at V and 0 bases at J; junction bases unmatched: 9. In germline, CDR1 is MNHEY, CDR2 SMNVEV (reference sequence). CDR3 length: 16 amino acids. The CDR3 region has the DNA TGTGCCAGCAGTACCATCTCGGACAGGCTGAACACTGAAGCTTTCTTT. Translated: CASSTISDRLNTEAFF.

CDR3 sequence (DNA): TGTGCCATCAGCCCCGGGACAGGGTATGGCTACACCTTC. It yields the protein CAISPGTGYGYTF. This chain links TRBV10-3 with TRBJ1-2, with 9 positions matching TRBD1. V shed 6 bases, J shed 5 bases, and the junction held 4 bases outside the gene matches. Germline lookup yields CDR1 ENHRY and CDR2 SYGVKD. The CDR3 runs 13 residues.

J is TRBJ1-4 and V is TRBV5-1; D perhaps matches TRBD1 (6 bases). Germline CDR1 is SGHRS and CDR2 is YFSETQ. V was cut by 1 base and J by 5 bases, with 9 bases left in between. The CDR3 extends over 14 amino acids. CDR3 loop: CASSLWGQNEKLFF. CDR3 nucleotide sequence: TGCGCCAGCAGCTTGTGGGGGCAAAATGAAAAACTGTTTTTT.

The CDR3 is CASRVTGNTEAFF. In DNA form, the CDR3 reads TGCGCCAGCAGGGTGACAGGGAACACTGAAGCTTTCTTT. The chain recombines TRBV10-2 with TRBJ1-1; a weak D match, TRBD1 (6 bases). The CDR3 runs to 13 residues. Germline V gene sequence: CDR1 WSHSY, CDR2 SAAADI. Trimming took 6 bases from V and 1 from J, leaving 9 bases between them.

This clone was seen many times. J is TRBJ2-7 and V is TRBV28; 13 bases are shared with TRBD2. J was trimmed by 3 bases and V by 4 bases; bases with no gene match: 9. The CDR3 runs 17 residues. Germline V lookup: CDR1 MDHEN, CDR2 SYDVKM. The CDR3 nucleotides read TGTGCCAGCAGTTCTCCCCCCCGACTAGCGGGGGGCTACGAGCAGTACTTC. This translates into CASSSPPRLAGGYEQYF.

V gene TRBV7-2 combines with J gene TRBJ1-1; D not certain. Germline V gene data show CDR1 as SGHTA and CDR2 as FQGNSA. This CDR3 is built from 16 residues. V lost 0 bases to trimming and J lost 0 bases, with 11 bases between them. CDR3 in amino acids: CASSLAPPVLNTEAFF. CDR3 coding DNA: TGTGCCAGCAGCTTAGCCCCCCCAGTGCTGAACACTGAAGCTTTCTTT.

V and J are TRBV29-1 and TRBJ2-1; D perhaps matches TRBD2 (5 bases). Germline V lookup: CDR1 SQVTM, CDR2 ANQGSEA. The CDR3 is 11 amino acids. The V end was cut by 1 base, the J end by 15 bases, with 13 bases between. The CDR3: CSVEGEGNGFF. CDR3 coding DNA: TGCAGCGTTGAAGGCGAGGGTAATGGGTTCTTC.

V and J are TRBV7-2 and TRBJ1-5, with 9 bases lining up with TRBD1. In germline, CDR1 is SGHTA, CDR2 FQGNSA. This CDR3 has 15 amino acids. V dropped 7 bases and J dropped 0; count of bases not matched to a gene: 4. CDR3 residues: CASITGGHSNQPQHF. The CDR3 DNA reads TGTGCCAGCATCACAGGGGGCCATAGCAATCAGCCCCAGCATTTT.

Only one count was recorded for this clone. The chain is built from TRBV9 and TRBJ2-5; no firm D call. V lost 3 bases and J 1 base, leaving 13 bases between the germline ends. The germline gives CDR1 SGDLS, CDR2 YYNGEE. The CDR3 runs to 15 residues. The CDR3 sequence is CASSAQGSVQETQYF. The DNA of the CDR3 is TGTGCCAGCAGCGCCCAAGGCAGCGTCCAAGAGACCCAGTACTTC.

This chain uses TRBV18 with TRBJ2-2, with D uncertain. Looked up from germline, CDR1 is KGHSH and CDR2 is LQKENI. The V end lost 4 bases, the J end lost 1 base, and 7 bases lay between the germline ends. This CDR3 spans 14 amino acids. CDR3 coding DNA: TGTGCCAGCTCACGTAACAAGAACACCGGGGAGCTGTTTTTT. Amino acid sequence: CASSRNKNTGELFF.

The V call is TRBV19, the J call TRBJ1-5; 10 bases map to TRBD1. CDR3 length equals 13 residues. The germline gives CDR1 LNHDA, CDR2 SQIVND (reference sequence). V lost 7 bases and J lost 11; bases outside the gene matches: 8. The CDR3 loop reads CASTRDRGMAQHF. The DNA of the CDR3 is TGTGCCAGTACCCGGGACAGGGGAATGGCCCAGCATTTT.

The chain links TRBV7-2 to TRBJ2-2, with D perhaps TRBD1 (6 bases). Germline CDR1 is SGHTA and CDR2 is FQGNSA. V was cut by 1 base and J by 5 bases, with 14 bases left in between. The CDR3 totals 16 residues. CDR3 sequence: CASSLVALGTTGELFF. The CDR3 DNA sequence: TGTGCCAGCAGCTTAGTTGCCCTAGGGACAACCGGGGAGCTGTTTTTT.

The genes are TRBV10-3 and TRBJ2-7; TRBD1 aligns across 9 bases. The CDR3 loop spans 14 amino acids. The trim removed 3 bases at V and 4 bases at J, leaving 4 bases unmatched. Germline V gives CDR1 ENHRY, CDR2 SYGVKD. CDR3 residues: CAISDRTGAYEQYF. CDR3 DNA: TGTGCCATCAGTGATAGGACAGGGGCGTACGAGCAGTACTTC.

The genes are TRBV18 and TRBJ2-5; the D is unclear. Trimming took 1 base from V and 2 from J, leaving 5 bases between them. The CDR3 length is 13 residues. Germline V gives CDR1 KGHSH, CDR2 LQKENI. The CDR3 region is CASSPLPQETQYF. Here the CDR3 DNA reads TGTGCCAGCTCACCACTTCCACAAGAGACCCAGTACTTC.

V gene TRBV2 combines with J gene TRBJ1-1, with TRBD1 matching over 7 bases. The V gene's germline CDR1 is SNHLY and CDR2 FYNNEI. V lost 8 bases and J lost 8; bases outside the gene matches: 5. The CDR3 is 11 amino acids. As DNA, the CDR3 is TGTGCCAGCTTAGGGACAGACGAAGCTTTCTTT. The encoded protein is CASLGTDEAFF.

The chain couples TRBV28 to TRBJ2-2; 13 bases fit TRBD2. The germline gives CDR1 MDHEN, CDR2 SYDVKM. J gave up 0 bases and V 5 bases, and 6 bases lay outside the gene matches. CDR3 size: 18 residues. This CDR3 is CASSNQGLAGTNTGELFF. In DNA, the CDR3 is TGTGCCAGCAGTAACCAGGGACTAGCGGGGACGAACACCGGGGAGCTGTTTTTT.

This clone is a singleton in its sample. The CDR3 sequence: CASSVRTWGDTEAFF. The CDR3 DNA sequence: TGTGCCAGTAGTGTACGGACCTGGGGGGACACTGAAGCTTTCTTT. This chain joins TRBV19 and TRBJ1-1; a weak D match, TRBD1 (5 bases). Deletions cut 5 bases from V and 3 bases from J, with 16 bases between. The CDR3 length is 15 residues. The germline CDR1 and CDR2 sequences are LNHDA and SQIVND (reference sequence).

The chain recombines TRBV4-1 with TRBJ1-1, with D possibly TRBD1 on 6 matching bases. V lost 1 base and J 6 bases, leaving 18 bases between the germline ends. CDR1 is MGHRA, CDR2 YSYEKL, per germline. The CDR3 sequence is 16 residues long. CDR3 in amino acids: CASSQVRRGVLAEAFF. CDR3 sequence (DNA): TGCGCCAGCAGCCAAGTCCGCAGGGGAGTCTTGGCTGAAGCTTTCTTT.

This rearrangement joins TRBV12-3 or TRBV12-4 to TRBJ1-2; D perhaps matches TRBD1 (5 bases). CDR3 size: 12 residues. DNA of the CDR3: TGTGCAAGCTGGGGGGGTGTGCGTGGCTACACCTTC. Translation: CASWGGVRGYTF.

The V and J genes are TRBV9 and TRBJ2-2; D might be TRBD2 (5 bases). Trimming stripped 0 bases from V and 4 bases from J, with 10 bases between. CDR1 and CDR2 (germline): SGDLS, YYNGEE. The CDR3 loop spans 15 amino acids. The DNA for the CDR3 is TGTGCCAGCAGCGTAGTCGGGGTCGCCACCGGGGAGCTGTTTTTT. This codes for CASSVVGVATGELFF.

The rearrangement links TRBV7-8 to TRBJ2-2; 15 positions match TRBD2. CDR3 length: 17 residues. Looked up from germline, CDR1 is SGHVS and CDR2 is FQNEAQ. The V gene end was trimmed by 5 bases and the J gene end by 2 bases; junction bases not matched to a gene: 3. The CDR3 region is CASSPGLAGGNTGELFF. The CDR3 DNA reads TGTGCCAGCAGCCCGGGACTAGCGGGGGGCAACACCGGGGAGCTGTTTTTT.

CDR3 residues: CASSKVTPLREQYV. The CDR3 nucleotides read TGTGCCAGCAGCAAAGTCACTCCCCTACGCGAGCAGTACGTC. The chain couples TRBV21-1 to TRBJ2-7; the table assigns TRBD2, which was not confirmed against the DNA. TRBV21-1 is termed a pseudogene. This CDR3 region has 14 residues.

This chain links TRBV6-5 with TRBJ1-1, with 10 bases fitting TRBD1. V was pared by 8 bases and J by 4 bases, with 7 bases of the junction left unmatched. The CDR3 is 14 amino acids. Per the germline V gene, CDR1 is MNHEY and CDR2 is SVGAGI. In DNA form, the CDR3 reads TGTGCCAGCTCGGACAGGGGGTATGGCACTGAAGCTTTCTTT. This translates into CASSDRGYGTEAFF.

The chain carries TRBV10-3 and TRBJ2-1; 9 bases are a match to TRBD2. V gave up 7 bases and J gave up 8 bases; unmatched junction bases: 6. Germline V lookup: CDR1 ENHRY, CDR2 SYGVKD. The CDR3 contains 13 residues. CDR3 nucleotides: TGTGCCATCAAGGCTAGCGGGAAGGATGAGCAGTTCTTC. It yields the protein CAIKASGKDEQFF.

The gene calls are TRBV30 and TRBJ1-5, with D hard to call. The CDR3 contains 15 residues. The germline gives CDR1 GTSNPN, CDR2 SVGIG (reference sequence). Trimming took 1 base from V and 6 from J, leaving 16 bases between them. The CDR3 nucleotides read TGTGCCTGGAGTGACCTCGGAGGGCTATCTCAGCCCCAGCATTTT. Translating it yields CAWSDLGGLSQPQHF.

V usage is TRBV28 and J usage is TRBJ2-7; 7 nucleotides agree with TRBD1. The V and J ends lost 4 bases and 1 base, in that order; junction bases with no gene match: 10. CDR1 MDHEN and CDR2 SYDVKM come from the germline V gene. This CDR3 spans 16 amino acids. DNA of the CDR3: TGTGCCAGCAGTTCGCACCGGGACAGATTATCCTACGAGCAGTACTTC. This gives the protein CASSSHRDRLSYEQYF. The variable domain in full, completed from reference TRBV28 and TRBJ2-7, reads DVKVTQSSRYLVKRTGEKVFLECVQDMDHENMFWYRQDPGLGLRLIYFSYDVKMKEKGDIPEGYSVSREKKERFSLILESASTNQTSMYLCASSSHRDRLSYEQYFGPGTRLTVT.

This rearrangement joins TRBV6-5 to TRBJ2-7; the D gene is possibly TRBD1 (6 bases). Germline V lookup: CDR1 MNHEY, CDR2 SVGAGI. The CDR3 sequence is 15 residues long. Trimming pared 6 bases from V and 4 bases from J, leaving 19 bases between. The chain's CDR3 is CASSSGRGPAYEQYF. The DNA of the CDR3 is TGTGCCAGCAGCTCGGGCAGGGGCCCCGCTTACGAGCAGTACTTC.

The chain has TRBV13 and TRBJ2-7; D not certain. CDR1 is PRHDT, CDR2 FYEKMQ, per germline (reference sequence). V dropped 5 bases and J dropped 2 bases, with 7 bases sitting between them. The CDR3 is made up of 12 amino acids. The CDR3 region is CASSPPTYEQYF. The CDR3 DNA sequence: TGTGCCAGCAGCCCCCCAACCTACGAGCAGTACTTC.

The V gene is TRBV9, the J gene TRBJ2-7; TRBD1 agrees at 10 bases. CDR1 and CDR2 (germline): SGDLS, YYNGEE. The junction had 6 bases not matched to a gene; V was cut back by 0 bases and J by 3 bases. The CDR3 covers 16 residues. The CDR3 DNA sequence: TGTGCCAGCAGCGTAGCTGGGACAGGGGTTTACTACGAGCAGTACTTC. It specifies CASSVAGTGVYYEQYF.